These T cell receptor beta chains were read from a single sample in a study of CD4+ T cells in melanoma. Generated by immunoSEQ multiplex PCR, the TCRdb table keeps only in-frame clones and is missing some. Among over 8,000 clones listed, 55% to 75% were seen once. Material for sequencing was tumor tissue. The receptors come from a human donor with melanoma. The CDR3 runs from the conserved cysteine through the conserved F or W. Each record gives: V gene, clone size, D gene, J gene, CDR3 DNA, CDR3 protein. A D gene is named only where the DNA matches it firmly. Clone size is not always given. Where it is, it says once, few, many or a class for expanded clones.

TRBV7-9	few	-	TRBJ1-1	TGTGCCAGCAGGGCGGGACACTCAAACACTGAAGCTTTCTTT	CASRAGHSNTEAFF
TRBV10-3	few	TRBD1	TRBJ1-1	TGTGCCATCAACGGACAGGGGGCAGGCACTGAAGCTTTCTTT	CAINGQGAGTEAFF
TRBV30	-	TRBD2	TRBJ2-1	TGTGCCTGGATGCGGGGGGGCTCCTACAATGAGCAGTTCTTC	CAWMRGGSYNEQFF
TRBV6-6	few	TRBD1	TRBJ1-2	TGTGCCAGCAGTTCAGGGACAGGGCCCTATGGCTACACCTTC	CASSSGTGPYGYTF
TRBV18	-	TRBD2	TRBJ2-7	TGTGCCAGCTCTCCTATGAGCGGGACCCTGTACGAGCAGTACTTC	CASSPMSGTLYEQYF
TRBV5-5	-	-	TRBJ1-2	TGTGCCAGCAGCAGGGGAGACAGTAACTATGGCTACACCTTC	CASSRGDSNYGYTF
TRBV7-3	few	-	TRBJ2-1	TGTGCCAGCAGCTTCGGGAAGGGGGGGCGCAATGAGCAGTTCTTC	CASSFGKGGRNEQFF
TRBV25-1	few	-	TRBJ2-7	TGTGCCAGCAGTTTGAGGGGTGGGTTC	CASSLRGGF
TRBV6-1	medium-sized	TRBD1	TRBJ2-3	TGTGCCAGCATTTACGGACAGGGAACAGATACGCAGTATTTT	CASIYGQGTDTQYF
TRBV6-5	-	-	TRBJ1-2	TGTGCCAGCAGTTACGCCCCAAGCGAGCCCTATGGCTACACCTTC	CASSYAPSEPYGYTF
TRBV29-1	-	TRBD1	TRBJ2-7	TGCAGCGTTGAATTACCGGGACAGGGGAAATACGAGCAGTACTTC	CSVELPGQGKYEQYF